This TCR beta chain originates from a study of CD8 T cells in cerebrospinal fluid in Alzheimer's disease. At the level of the study: CSF T cell clonal expansion was assessed by plate-based nested PCR and droplet-based sequencing. The study's findings and limits: The largest CSF clone was proportionally bigger in mild cognitive impairment or Alzheimer's disease than controls.

CDR3 length: 13 amino acids. Germline CDR1 DFQATT, CDR2 SNEGSKA (reference sequence). This clonotype is classed as medium-sized by frequency. The antigen is not known. Live CSF cells were sorted with a live/dead marker for droplet-based sequencing. CSF cells underwent 10X single-cell V(D)J and 5' gene-expression profiling. TCRdb re-analyzed the 10x single-cell sequencing reads; it lists each CDR3 protein once, without DNA. The ten top clones account for 15% to 25%, within a sample of some 640 distinct CDR3 sequences. The chain carries TRBV20-1 and TRBJ2-3; TCRdb's D call, TRBD1, is unchecked because there is no DNA. The sequenced sample was cerebrospinal fluid. This clonotype was sampled from a human donor in good health. CDR3 in amino acids: CSAIGGSTDTQYF.